What follows are 7 T cell receptor beta chains derived from one specimen sequenced in a study of T cells in Graves' hyperthyroidism and ophthalmopathy. TCR beta CDR3 regions were amplified from RNA. Using the HTBI primer set, a first-round RT-PCR was run on the TCR CDR3. TCRdb recomputed calls from the multiplex PCR reads with MiXCR, one row per CDR3 protein. The top ten hold approximately 15% of the sample, which has around 700,000 distinct CDR3 sequences, approximately 18% seen once. The specimen was blood. These receptors were taken from a woman aged 45-65 years with Graves' hyperthyroidism that later progressed to Graves' ophthalmopathy.

DNA of the CDR3: TGCAGCGTTGAATTTACAGGGCTCTCCTCTGGAAACACCATATATTTT. Translation gives CSVEFTGLSSGNTIYF. The chain is built from TRBV29-1 and TRBJ1-3, with D possibly matching TRBD1 (6 bases). This CDR3 has 16 residues. The germline CDR1 and CDR2 sequences are SQVTM and ANQGSEA. With 2 bases removed from V and 0 bases from J, the gap between germline ends came to 14 bases.

The sample holds many counts of this clonotype. The genes are TRBV11-2 and TRBJ1-1; TRBD1 matches at 9 bases. This CDR3 has 14 residues. Germline assignment: CDR1 SGHAT and CDR2 FQNNGV. With V trimmed by 1 base and J by 10 bases, 7 bases remained unmatched. CDR3 nucleotide sequence: TGTGCCAGCAGCTTAGCCGGACAGGGGCGAGGAGCTTTCTTT. Its protein product is CASSLAGQGRGAFF.

The genes are TRBV3-1 and TRBJ2-1; 10 nucleotides match TRBD1. This CDR3 comprises 15 residues. V gave up 1 base and J gave up 9 bases; unmatched junction bases: 6. The germline V gene has CDR1 LGHDT and CDR2 YNNKEL (reference sequence). The CDR3 sequence: CASSQAGTGVAEQFF. DNA for the CDR3: TGTGCCAGCAGCCAAGCCGGGACAGGGGTTGCTGAGCAGTTCTTC.

There are a few counts of this clonotype. This sequence joins TRBV7-9 and TRBJ1-2, with a possible D match to TRBD1 (6 bases). The CDR3 spans 17 residues. From germline, CDR1 is SEHNR and CDR2 FQNEAQ (reference sequence). Trimming left V 10 bases short and J 0 bases short, with 24 bases between. This CDR3 is CAILRNRPGVANYGYTF. Written as DNA, the CDR3 is TGTGCCATTCTTAGAAACCGGCCAGGGGTTGCTAACTATGGCTACACCTTC.

This clonotype was observed at least ten times. J is TRBJ2-3 and V is TRBV18; D not certain. Trimming took off 3 bases at V and 0 bases at J, with 13 bases between the two ends. There are 16 residues in the CDR3. In germline, CDR1 is KGHSH, CDR2 LQKENI. In DNA, the CDR3 is TGTGCCAGCTCACCCTTAATCATAAGGAGCACAGATACGCAGTATTTT. It codes for CASSPLIIRSTDTQYF. Filled out from reference TRBV18 and TRBJ2-3, the complete variable domain reads NAGVMQNPRHLVRRRGQEARLRCSPMKGHSHVYWYRQLPEEGLKFMVYLQKENIIDESGMPKERFSAEFPKEGPSILRIQQVVRGDSAAYFCASSPLIIRSTDTQYFGPGTRLTVL.

The chain carries TRBV20-1 and TRBJ1-3; no clear D gene. Trimming pared 0 bases from V and 5 bases from J, leaving 8 bases between. The germline gives CDR1 DFQATT, CDR2 SNEGSKA (reference sequence). The length of the CDR3 is 13 residues. CDR3 in DNA: TGCAGTGCTAGAGATTTAGGGAGAAACACCATATATTTT. Protein sequence: CSARDLGRNTIYF.

This clonotype was seen more than once but under ten times. The J gene is TRBJ1-2, the V gene TRBV27; 10 bases line up with TRBD1. The CDR3 runs 18 residues. With 0 bases clipped from V and 2 bases from J, the junction kept 9 bases outside the gene matches. The germline V gene has CDR1 MNHEY and CDR2 SMNVEV (reference sequence). The CDR3, as DNA: TGTGCCAGCAGTTTATCGCCGGGACAGGGGAATTTCAACTATGGCTACACCTTC. This codes for CASSLSPGQGNFNYGYTF.